The present T cell receptor (beta chain) was sequenced within a study of CD8+CD57+ T cells in acquired aplastic anemia. Deletions cut 5 bases from V and 2 bases from J, with 10 bases between. The V gene's germline CDR1 is SGHTA and CDR2 FQGNSA. The CDR3 totals 13 residues. Study-wide results and caveats: The study identified roughly 29 CD8+ CDR3 sequences shared by patients and controls.

As regards this clonotype: The antigen remains undetermined.

TCR beta VDJ and CDR3 profiling used genomic DNA as template. Each CDR3 protein gets one entry after TCRdb re-called the reads with MiXCR. The sample lists fewer than 200,000 distinct CDR3 sequences, roughly 47% occurring once. The receptor comes from a human donor in good health. The specimen was sorted CD4+, CD8+, or CD8+CD57+ T cells (not recorded which) from PBMCs. The gene calls are TRBV7-2 and TRBJ2-7; TRBD1 might be the D (6 bases). DNA for the CDR3: TGTGCCAGCAGCAAAGACAGGACCTACGAGCAGTACTTC. This gives the protein CASSKDRTYEQYF.